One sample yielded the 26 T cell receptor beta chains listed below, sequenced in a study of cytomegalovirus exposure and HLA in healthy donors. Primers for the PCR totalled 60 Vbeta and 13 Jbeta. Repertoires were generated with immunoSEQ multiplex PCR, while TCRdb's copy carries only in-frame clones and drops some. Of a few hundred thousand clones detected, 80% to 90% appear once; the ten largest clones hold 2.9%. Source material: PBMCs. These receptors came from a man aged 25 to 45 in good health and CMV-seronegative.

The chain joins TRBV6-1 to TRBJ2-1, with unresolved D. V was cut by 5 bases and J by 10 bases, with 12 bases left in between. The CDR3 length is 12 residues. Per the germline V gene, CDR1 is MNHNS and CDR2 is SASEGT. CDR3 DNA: TGTGCCAGCAGTCGTAACTCGCCGGAGCAGTTCTTC. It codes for CASSRNSPEQFF.

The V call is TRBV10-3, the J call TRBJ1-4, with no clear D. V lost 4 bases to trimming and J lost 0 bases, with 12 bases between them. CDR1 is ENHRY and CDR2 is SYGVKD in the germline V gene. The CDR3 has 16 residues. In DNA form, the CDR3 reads TGTGCCATCAGTGGGAAAGGACTTGCAACTAATGAAAAACTGTTTTTT. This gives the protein CAISGKGLATNEKLFF.

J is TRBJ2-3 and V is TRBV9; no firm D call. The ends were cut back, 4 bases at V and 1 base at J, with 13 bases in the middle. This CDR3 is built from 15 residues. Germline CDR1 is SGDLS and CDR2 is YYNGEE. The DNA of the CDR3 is TGTGCCAGCAGCCCACCCCTAGGCGGCACAGATACGCAGTATTTT. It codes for CASSPPLGGTDTQYF.

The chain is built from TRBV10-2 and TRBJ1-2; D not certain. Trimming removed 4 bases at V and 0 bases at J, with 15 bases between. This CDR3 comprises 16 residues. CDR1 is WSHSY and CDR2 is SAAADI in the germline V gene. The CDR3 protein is CASSVSVHASNYGYTF. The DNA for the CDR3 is TGCGCCAGCAGTGTTTCGGTCCATGCATCTAACTATGGCTACACCTTC.

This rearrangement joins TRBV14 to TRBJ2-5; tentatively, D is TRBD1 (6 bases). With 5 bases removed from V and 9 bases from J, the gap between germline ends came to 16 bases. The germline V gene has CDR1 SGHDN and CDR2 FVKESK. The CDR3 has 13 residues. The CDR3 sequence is CASSIVFTGSQYF. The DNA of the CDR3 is TGTGCCAGCAGCATAGTTTTCACAGGGTCCCAGTACTTC.

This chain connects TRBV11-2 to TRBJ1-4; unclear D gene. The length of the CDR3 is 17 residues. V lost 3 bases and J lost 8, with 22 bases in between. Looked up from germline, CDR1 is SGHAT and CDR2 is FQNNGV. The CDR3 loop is CASSLRRLAAGGEKLFF. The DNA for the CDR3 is TGTGCCAGCAGCTTGAGGAGGTTAGCCGCGGGTGGGGAAAAACTGTTTTTT.

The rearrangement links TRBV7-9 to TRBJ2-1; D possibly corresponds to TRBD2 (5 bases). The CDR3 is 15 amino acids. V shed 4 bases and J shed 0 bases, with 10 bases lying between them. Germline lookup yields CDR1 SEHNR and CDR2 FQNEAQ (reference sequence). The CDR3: CASSSLGSSYNEQFF. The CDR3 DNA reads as TGTGCCAGCAGCTCTCTAGGGAGCTCCTACAATGAGCAGTTCTTC. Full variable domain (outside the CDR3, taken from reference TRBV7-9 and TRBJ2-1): DTGVSQNPRHKITKRGQNVTFRCDPISEHNRLYWYRQTLGQGPEFLTYFQNEAQLEKSRLLSDRFSAERPKGSFSTLEIQRTEQGDSAMYLCASSSLGSSYNEQFFGPGTRLTVL.

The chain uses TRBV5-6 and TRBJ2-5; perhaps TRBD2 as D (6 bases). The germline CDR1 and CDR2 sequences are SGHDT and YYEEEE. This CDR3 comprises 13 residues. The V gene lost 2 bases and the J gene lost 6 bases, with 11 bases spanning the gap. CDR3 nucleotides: TGTGCCAGCAGCTTCTCTGGGGGGAAGACCCAGTACTTC. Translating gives CASSFSGGKTQYF.

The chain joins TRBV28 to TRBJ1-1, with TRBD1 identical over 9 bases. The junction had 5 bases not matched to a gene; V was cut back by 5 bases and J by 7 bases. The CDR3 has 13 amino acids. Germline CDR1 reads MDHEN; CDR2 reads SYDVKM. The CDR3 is CASSVQGALEAFF. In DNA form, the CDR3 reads TGTGCCAGCAGTGTACAGGGGGCTCTTGAAGCTTTCTTT.

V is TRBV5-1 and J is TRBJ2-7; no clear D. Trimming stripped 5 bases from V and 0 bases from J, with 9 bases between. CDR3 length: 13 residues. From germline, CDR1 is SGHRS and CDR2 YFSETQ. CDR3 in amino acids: CASSPPSSYEQYF. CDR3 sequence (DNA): TGCGCCAGCAGTCCCCCGAGCTCCTACGAGCAGTACTTC.

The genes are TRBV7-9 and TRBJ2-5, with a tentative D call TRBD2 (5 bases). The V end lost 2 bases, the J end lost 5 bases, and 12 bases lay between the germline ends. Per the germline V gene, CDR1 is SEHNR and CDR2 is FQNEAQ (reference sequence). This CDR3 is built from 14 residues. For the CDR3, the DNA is TGTGCCAGCAGCTTACTGACTAACGAGGAGACCCAGTACTTC. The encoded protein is CASSLLTNEETQYF.

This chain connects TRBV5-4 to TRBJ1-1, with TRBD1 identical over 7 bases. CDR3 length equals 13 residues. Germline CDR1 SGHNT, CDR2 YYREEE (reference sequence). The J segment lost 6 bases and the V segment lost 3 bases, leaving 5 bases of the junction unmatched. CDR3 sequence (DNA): TGTGCCAGCAGCTCGGGACAGACCCCTGAAGCTTTCTTT. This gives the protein CASSSGQTPEAFF. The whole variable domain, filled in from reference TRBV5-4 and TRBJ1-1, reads ETGVTQSPTHLIKTRGQQVTLRCSSQSGHNTVSWYQQALGQGPQFIFQYYREEENGRGNFPPRFSGLQFPNYSSELNVNALELDDSALYLCASSSGQTPEAFFGQGTRLTVV.

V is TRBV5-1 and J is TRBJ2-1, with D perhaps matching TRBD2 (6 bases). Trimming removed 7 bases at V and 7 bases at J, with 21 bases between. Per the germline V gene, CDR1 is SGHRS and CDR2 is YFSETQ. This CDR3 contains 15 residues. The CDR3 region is CASHDWGGLTNEQFF. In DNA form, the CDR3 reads TGCGCCAGCCACGACTGGGGAGGACTGACTAATGAGCAGTTCTTC. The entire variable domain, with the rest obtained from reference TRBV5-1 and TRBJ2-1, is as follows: KAGVTQTPRYLIKTRGQQVTLSCSPISGHRSVSWYQQTPGQGLQFLFEYFSETQRNKGNFPGRFSGRQFSNSRSEMNVSTLELGDSALYLCASHDWGGLTNEQFFGPGTRLTVL.

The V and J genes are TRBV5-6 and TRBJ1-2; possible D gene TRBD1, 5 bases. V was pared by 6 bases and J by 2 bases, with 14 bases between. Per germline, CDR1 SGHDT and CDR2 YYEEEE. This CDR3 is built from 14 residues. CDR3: CASTTSRANYGYTF. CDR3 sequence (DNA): TGTGCCAGCACCACGTCCAGGGCGAACTATGGCTACACCTTC.

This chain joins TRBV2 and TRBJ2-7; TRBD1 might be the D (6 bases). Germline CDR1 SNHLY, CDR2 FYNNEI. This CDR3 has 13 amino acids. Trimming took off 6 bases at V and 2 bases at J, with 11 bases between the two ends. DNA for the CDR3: TGTGCCAGCAGCGAACAGGGCCCCTACGAGCAGTACTTC. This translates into CASSEQGPYEQYF.

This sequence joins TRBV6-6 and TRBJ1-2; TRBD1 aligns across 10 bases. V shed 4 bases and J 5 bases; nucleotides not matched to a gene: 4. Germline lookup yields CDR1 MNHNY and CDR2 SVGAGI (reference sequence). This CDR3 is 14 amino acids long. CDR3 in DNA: TGTGCCAGCAGTTCACGGGACAGGGGATATGGCTACACCTTC. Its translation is CASSSRDRGYGYTF.

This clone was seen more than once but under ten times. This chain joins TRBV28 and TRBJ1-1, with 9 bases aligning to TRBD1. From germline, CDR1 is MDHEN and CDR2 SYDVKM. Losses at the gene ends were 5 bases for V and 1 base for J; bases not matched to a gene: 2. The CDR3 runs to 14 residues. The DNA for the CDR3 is TGTGCCAGCAGTAACAGGGGGCAGAACACTGAAGCTTTCTTT. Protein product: CASSNRGQNTEAFF.

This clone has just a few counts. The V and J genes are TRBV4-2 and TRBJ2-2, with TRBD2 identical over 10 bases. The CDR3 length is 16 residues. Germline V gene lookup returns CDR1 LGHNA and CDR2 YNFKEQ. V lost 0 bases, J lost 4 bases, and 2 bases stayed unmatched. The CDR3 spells CASSQDVAGGTGELFF. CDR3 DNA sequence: TGTGCCAGCAGCCAAGACGTAGCGGGGGGCACCGGGGAGCTGTTTTTT.

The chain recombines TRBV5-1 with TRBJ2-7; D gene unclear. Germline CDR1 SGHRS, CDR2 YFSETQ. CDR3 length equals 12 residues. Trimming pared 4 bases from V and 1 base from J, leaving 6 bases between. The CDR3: CASSPQSYEQYF. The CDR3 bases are TGCGCCAGCAGCCCCCAATCCTACGAGCAGTACTTC.

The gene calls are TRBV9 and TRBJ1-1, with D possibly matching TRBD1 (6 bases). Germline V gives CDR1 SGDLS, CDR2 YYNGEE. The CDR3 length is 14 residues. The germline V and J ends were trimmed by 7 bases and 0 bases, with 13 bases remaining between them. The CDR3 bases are TGTGCCAGCGGAAACGACAGGATGAACACTGAAGCTTTCTTT. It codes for CASGNDRMNTEAFF.

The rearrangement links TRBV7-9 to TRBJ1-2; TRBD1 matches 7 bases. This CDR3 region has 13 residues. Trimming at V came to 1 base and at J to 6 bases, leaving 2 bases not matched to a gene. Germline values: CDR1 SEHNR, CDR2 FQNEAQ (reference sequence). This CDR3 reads CASSLEGAHGYTF. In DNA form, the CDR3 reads TGTGCCAGCAGCTTAGAGGGGGCTCATGGCTACACCTTC.

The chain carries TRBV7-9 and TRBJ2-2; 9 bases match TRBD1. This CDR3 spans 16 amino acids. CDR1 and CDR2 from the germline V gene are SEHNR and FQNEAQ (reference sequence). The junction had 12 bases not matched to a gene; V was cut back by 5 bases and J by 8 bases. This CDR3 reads CASSPGTGLPTGELFF. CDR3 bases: TGTGCCAGCAGCCCCGGGACAGGGCTCCCAACGGGGGAGCTGTTTTTT.

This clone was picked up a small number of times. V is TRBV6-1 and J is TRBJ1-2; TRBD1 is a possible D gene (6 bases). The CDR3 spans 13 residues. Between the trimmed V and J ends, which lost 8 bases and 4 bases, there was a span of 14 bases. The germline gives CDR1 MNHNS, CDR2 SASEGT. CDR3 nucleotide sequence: TGTGCCAGCGCCCGGGACACCCTCTATGGCTACACCTTC. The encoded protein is CASARDTLYGYTF.

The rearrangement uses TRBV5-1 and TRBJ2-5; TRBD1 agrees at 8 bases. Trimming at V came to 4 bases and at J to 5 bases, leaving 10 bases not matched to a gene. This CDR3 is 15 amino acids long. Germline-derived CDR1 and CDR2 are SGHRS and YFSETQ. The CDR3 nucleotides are TGCGCCAGCAGCACCGGACAGGGTAAAGGCGAGACCCAGTACTTC. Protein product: CASSTGQGKGETQYF.

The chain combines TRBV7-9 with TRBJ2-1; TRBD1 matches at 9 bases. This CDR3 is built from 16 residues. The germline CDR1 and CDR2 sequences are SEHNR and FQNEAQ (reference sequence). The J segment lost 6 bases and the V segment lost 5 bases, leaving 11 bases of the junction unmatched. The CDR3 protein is CASSERTGDLGNEQFF. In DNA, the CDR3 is TGTGCCAGCAGCGAGAGGACAGGGGATTTGGGCAATGAGCAGTTCTTC.

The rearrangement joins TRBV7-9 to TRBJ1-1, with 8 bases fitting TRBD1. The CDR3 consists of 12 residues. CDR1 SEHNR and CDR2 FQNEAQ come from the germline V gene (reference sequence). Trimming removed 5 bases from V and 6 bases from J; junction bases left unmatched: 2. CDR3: CASSPTGAEAFF. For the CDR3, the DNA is TGTGCCAGCAGCCCGACAGGGGCTGAAGCTTTCTTT.